This TCR beta chain was recorded in a study of T cell responses to AZD1222 COVID-19 vaccine. Study findings and constraints: Close to half of all spike-specific TCRs reportedly target regions of the variants that are unmutated.

The repertoire was sequenced with immunoSEQ multiplex PCR; TCRdb's copy has only in-frame clones and lacks some. The sample holds about 180,000 clones, 85% to 90% seen once. A word on this clone: The antigen is unknown.

Germline V lookup: CDR1 MDHEN, CDR2 SYDVKM. V dropped 2 bases and J dropped 0 bases, with 10 bases sitting between them. This CDR3 has 15 residues. The clonotype comes from an adult in good health. This sample comprised peripheral blood, obtained on day 0 of AZD1222 vaccination. The J gene is TRBJ1-1, the V gene TRBV28; no definite D call. DNA for the CDR3: TGTGCCAGCAGTTTACGGCTAGCCATGAACACTGAAGCTTTCTTT. Protein: CASSLRLAMNTEAFF.